This record looks at one TCR beta chain sequence and its context. This CDR3 has 15 amino acids. Trimming removed 0 bases from V and 5 bases from J; junction bases left unmatched: 5. The V gene's germline CDR1 is SGHNT and CDR2 YYREEE (reference sequence). This entry is derived from a study of blood T cell repertoires in COVID-19. On the study more broadly: From the United States, Italy and Spain came samples of acute and convalescent COVID-19.

Produced via immunoSEQ multiplex PCR; TCRdb's table is partial and in-frame only. The table lists 200,000 to 250,000 clones, 70% to 90% of them singletons, with around 4.8% in the top ten. Sequencing was carried out using peripheral blood. The chain recombines TRBV5-4 with TRBJ1-1; 9 bases agree with TRBD1. The sequence was collected from a woman aged 40 to 49 with acute or convalescent COVID-19. CDR3 protein: CASSLADRGWTEAFF. The CDR3 DNA reads as TGTGCCAGCAGCTTGGCCGACAGGGGGTGGACTGAAGCTTTCTTT. Full variable domain (missing parts from reference TRBV5-4 and TRBJ1-1): ETGVTQSPTHLIKTRGQQVTLRCSSQSGHNTVSWYQQALGQGPQFIFQYYREEENGRGNFPPRFSGLQFPNYSSELNVNALELDDSALYLCASSLADRGWTEAFFGQGTRLTVV.